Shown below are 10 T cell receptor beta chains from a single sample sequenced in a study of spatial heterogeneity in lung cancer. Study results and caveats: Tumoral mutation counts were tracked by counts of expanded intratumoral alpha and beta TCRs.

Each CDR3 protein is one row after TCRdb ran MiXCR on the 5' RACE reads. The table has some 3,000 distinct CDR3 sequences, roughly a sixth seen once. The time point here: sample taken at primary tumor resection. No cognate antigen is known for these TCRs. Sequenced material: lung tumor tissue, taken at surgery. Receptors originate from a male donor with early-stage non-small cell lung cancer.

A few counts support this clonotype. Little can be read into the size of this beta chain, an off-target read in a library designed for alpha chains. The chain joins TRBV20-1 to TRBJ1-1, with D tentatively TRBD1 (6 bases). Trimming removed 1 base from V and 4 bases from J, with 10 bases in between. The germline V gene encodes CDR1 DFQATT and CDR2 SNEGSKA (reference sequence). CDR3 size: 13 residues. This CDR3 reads CSARGGGGTEAFF. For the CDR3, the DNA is TGCAGTGCTAGAGGAGGGGGAGGCACTGAAGCTTTCTTT.

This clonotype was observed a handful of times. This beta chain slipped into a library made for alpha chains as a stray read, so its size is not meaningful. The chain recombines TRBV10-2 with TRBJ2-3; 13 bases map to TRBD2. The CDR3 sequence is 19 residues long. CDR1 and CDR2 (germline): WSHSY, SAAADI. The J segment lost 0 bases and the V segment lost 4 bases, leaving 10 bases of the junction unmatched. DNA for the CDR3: TGCGCCAGCAGTGGACTAGCGGGGGGACCCACCGCTAGCACAGATACGCAGTATTTT. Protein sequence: CASSGLAGGPTASTDTQYF.

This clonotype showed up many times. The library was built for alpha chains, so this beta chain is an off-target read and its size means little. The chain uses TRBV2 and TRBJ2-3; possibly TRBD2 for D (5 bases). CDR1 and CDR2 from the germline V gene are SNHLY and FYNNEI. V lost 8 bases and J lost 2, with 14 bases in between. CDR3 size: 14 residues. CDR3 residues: CASRAAKNTDTQYF. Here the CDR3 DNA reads TGTGCCAGCCGAGCGGCGAAGAACACAGATACGCAGTATTTT.

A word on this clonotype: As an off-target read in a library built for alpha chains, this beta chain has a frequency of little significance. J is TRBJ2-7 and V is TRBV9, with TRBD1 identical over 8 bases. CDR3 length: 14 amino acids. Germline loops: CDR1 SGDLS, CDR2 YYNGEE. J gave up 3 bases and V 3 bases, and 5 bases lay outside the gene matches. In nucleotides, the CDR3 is TGTGCCAGCAGCGAAGCAGACAGGGGCTACGAGCAGTACTTC. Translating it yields CASSEADRGYEQYF.

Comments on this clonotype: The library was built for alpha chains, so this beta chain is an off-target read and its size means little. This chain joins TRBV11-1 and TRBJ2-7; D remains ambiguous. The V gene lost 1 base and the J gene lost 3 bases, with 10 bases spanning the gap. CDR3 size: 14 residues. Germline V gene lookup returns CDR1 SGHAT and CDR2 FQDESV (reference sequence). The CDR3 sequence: CASSLDTTFYEQYF. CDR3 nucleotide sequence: TGTGCCAGCAGCTTAGACACTACGTTCTACGAGCAGTACTTC.

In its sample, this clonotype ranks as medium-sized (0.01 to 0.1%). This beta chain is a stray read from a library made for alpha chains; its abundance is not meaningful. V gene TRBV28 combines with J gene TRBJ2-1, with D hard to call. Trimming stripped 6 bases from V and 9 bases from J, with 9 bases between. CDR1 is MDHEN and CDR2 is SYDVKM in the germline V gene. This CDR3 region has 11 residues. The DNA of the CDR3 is TGTGCCAGCAGCCTTGACGCTGAGCAGTTCTTC. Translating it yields CASSLDAEQFF.

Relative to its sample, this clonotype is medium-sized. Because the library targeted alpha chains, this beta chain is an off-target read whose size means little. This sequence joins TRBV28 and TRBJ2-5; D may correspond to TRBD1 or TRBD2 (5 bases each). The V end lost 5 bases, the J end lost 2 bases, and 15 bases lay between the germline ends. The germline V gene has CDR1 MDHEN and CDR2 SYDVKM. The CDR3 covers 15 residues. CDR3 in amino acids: CASSTAGTRQETQYF. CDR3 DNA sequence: TGTGCCAGCAGTACTGCAGGGACCAGGCAAGAGACCCAGTACTTC.

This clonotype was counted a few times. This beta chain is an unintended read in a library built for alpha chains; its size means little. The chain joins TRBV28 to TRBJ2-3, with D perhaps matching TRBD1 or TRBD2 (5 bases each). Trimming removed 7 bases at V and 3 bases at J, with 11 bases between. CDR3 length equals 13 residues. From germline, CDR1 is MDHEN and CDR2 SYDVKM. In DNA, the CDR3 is TGTGCCAGCATCCAGAGGGGAACAGATACGCAGTATTTT. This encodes CASIQRGTDTQYF.

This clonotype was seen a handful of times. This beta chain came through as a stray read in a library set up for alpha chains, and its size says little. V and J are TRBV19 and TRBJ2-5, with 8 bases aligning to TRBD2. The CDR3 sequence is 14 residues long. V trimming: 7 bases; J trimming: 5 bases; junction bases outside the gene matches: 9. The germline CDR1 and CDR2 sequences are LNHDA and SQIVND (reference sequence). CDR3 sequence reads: CASTRTSLGETQYF. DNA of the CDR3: TGTGCCAGTACCAGGACTAGCTTGGGGGAGACCCAGTACTTC.

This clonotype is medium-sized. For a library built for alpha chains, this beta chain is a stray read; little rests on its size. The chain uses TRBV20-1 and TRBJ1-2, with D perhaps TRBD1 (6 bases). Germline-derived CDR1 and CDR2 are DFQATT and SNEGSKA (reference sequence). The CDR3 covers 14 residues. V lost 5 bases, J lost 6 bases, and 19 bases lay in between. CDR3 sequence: CSALLGAGENGYTF. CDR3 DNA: TGCAGTGCTCTCCTTGGGGCAGGGGAGAATGGCTACACCTTC.